The 29 T cell receptor beta chains given below trace back to one sample, sequenced in a study of blood T cell repertoires in COVID-19. The assay was immunoSEQ multiplex PCR, and TCRdb's table has in-frame clones only and misses some. This sample has 180,000 or so clones, with about 76% found just once. Sequenced input: peripheral blood. Receptors originate from a woman between 45 and 60 years old with active or convalescent COVID-19.

CDR3 sequence reads: CASSRQENTEAFF. DNA for the CDR3: TGCGCCAGCAGCCGACAGGAAAACACTGAAGCTTTCTTT. The rearrangement links TRBV5-1 to TRBJ1-1; a possible D gene is TRBD1 (6 bases). Germline values: CDR1 SGHRS, CDR2 YFSETQ. Trimming left V 4 bases short and J 2 bases short, with 9 bases between. The CDR3 extends over 13 amino acids.

In DNA form, the CDR3 reads TGTGCCAGCAGCCAAGAATTCTACGCGGGGGCCGGCGAGACCCAGTACTTC. Protein product: CASSQEFYAGAGETQYF. The chain links TRBV4-2 to TRBJ2-5; D might be TRBD2 (7 bases). The CDR3 has 17 amino acids. CDR1 LGHNA and CDR2 YNFKEQ come from the germline V gene. V was cut by 0 bases and J by 5 bases, with 19 bases left in between.

The chain links TRBV15 to TRBJ2-4; TRBD1 is a possible D gene (6 bases). CDR3 length: 13 amino acids. The germline V gene encodes CDR1 LNHNV and CDR2 YYDKDF (reference sequence). V was pared by 6 bases and J by 5 bases, with 11 bases between. The CDR3 reads CATRENRENIQYF. The CDR3 DNA reads TGTGCCACCAGGGAAAACAGGGAAAACATTCAGTACTTC.

In its sample, this clone was seen a few times. This chain joins TRBV18 and TRBJ1-6, with D possibly matching TRBD1 (6 bases). The V gene lost 4 bases and the J gene lost 5 bases, with 9 bases spanning the gap. The CDR3 length is 14 residues. CDR1 and CDR2 (germline): KGHSH, LQKENI. CDR3 DNA: TGTGCCAGCTCACGTAACAGGGATAATTCACCCCTCCACTTT. This codes for CASSRNRDNSPLHF.

V and J are TRBV2 and TRBJ1-5; 9 bases map to TRBD1. The length of the CDR3 is 14 residues. Germline values: CDR1 SNHLY, CDR2 FYNNEI. V lost 6 bases and J lost 6; bases outside the gene matches: 6. CDR3 amino acids: CASSPGQGSQPQHF. CDR3 DNA sequence: TGTGCCAGCAGCCCCGGACAGGGGAGTCAGCCCCAGCATTTT. Complete variable domain (other parts from reference TRBV2 and TRBJ1-5): EPEVTQTPSHQVTQMGQEVILRCVPISNHLYFYWYRQILGQKVEFLVSFYNNEISEKSEIFDDQFSVERPDGSNFTLKIRSTKLEDSAMYFCASSPGQGSQPQHFGDGTRLSIL.

DNA of the CDR3: TGTGCCAGCTCACCCGACAGGGCCAATCAGCCCCAGCATTTT. Its protein product is CASSPDRANQPQHF. J is TRBJ1-5 and V is TRBV18; 7 bases fit TRBD1. V dropped 3 bases and J dropped 3; count of bases not matched to a gene: 2. The CDR3 covers 14 residues. Germline V CDR1 and CDR2: KGHSH, LQKENI.

The chain couples TRBV5-6 to TRBJ1-1; the D gene is possibly TRBD1 (6 bases). The CDR3 is made up of 16 amino acids. Germline assignment: CDR1 SGHDT and CDR2 YYEEEE. V was shortened by 1 base and J by 6 bases, with 19 bases between the two germline ends. The CDR3 here is CASSLWSGALYSEAFF. CDR3 bases: TGTGCCAGCAGCTTGTGGTCAGGGGCTCTCTATTCTGAAGCTTTCTTT.

For the CDR3, the DNA is TGTGCCAGCAACCTACAGGGGCCGGCTCTCTACAATGAGCAGTTCTTC. Protein: CASNLQGPALYNEQFF. The chain couples TRBV2 to TRBJ2-1, with 7 bases matching TRBD1. The CDR3 runs 16 residues. V lost 7 bases to trimming and J lost 3 bases; unmatched junction nucleotides: 12. CDR1 SNHLY and CDR2 FYNNEI come from the germline V gene.

A remark on this clone: Mismatch with germline at one junction end may stem from a read error. V and J are TRBV5-4 and TRBJ1-3, with D tentatively TRBD1 (5 bases). This CDR3 region has 15 residues. CDR1 and CDR2 from the germline V gene are SGHNT and YYREEE (reference sequence). The chain's CDR3 is CASSPDSNSGNAIYF. The CDR3 DNA reads TGTGCCAGCAGCCCCGACAGTAACTCTGGAAACGCCATATATTTT. Full variable domain (remainder filled in from reference TRBV5-4 and TRBJ1-3): ETGVTQSPTHLIKTRGQQVTLRCSSQSGHNTVSWYQQALGQGPQFIFQYYREEENGRGNFPPRFSGLQFPNYSSELNVNALELDDSALYLCASSPDSNSGNAIYFGEGSWLTVV.

The chain couples TRBV10-3 to TRBJ2-3; D is perhaps TRBD2 (6 bases). This CDR3 has 19 amino acids. V gave up 6 bases and J gave up 3 bases, with 28 bases separating them. From germline, CDR1 is ENHRY and CDR2 SYGVKD. CDR3 coding DNA: TGTGCCATCAGCGATAAAACGGGACTGTTGCGTGGAGGGACAGATACGCAGTATTTT. This encodes CAISDKTGLLRGGTDTQYF.

This clone was picked up a small number of times. The genes are TRBV7-7 and TRBJ1-1, with 7 bases that match TRBD1. The CDR3 is 13 amino acids. CDR1 SSHAT and CDR2 FNYEAQ come from the germline V gene (reference sequence). After removal of 4 bases from V and 6 bases from J, the junction contained 5 bases not matched to a gene. The CDR3 spells CASSSTGVSEAFF. CDR3 coding DNA: TGTGCCAGCAGCTCTACAGGGGTCTCTGAAGCTTTCTTT.

The chain employs TRBV7-6 and TRBJ2-2; 8 bases are a match to TRBD2. Germline values: CDR1 SGHVS, CDR2 FNYEAQ. This CDR3 comprises 17 residues. With V trimmed by 1 base and J by 2 bases, 6 bases remained unmatched. The CDR3 coding sequence is TGTGCCAGCAGCTTAGTTCCAGCGGGAGTAAACACCGGGGAGCTGTTTTTT. Amino acids: CASSLVPAGVNTGELFF.

The DNA of the CDR3 is TGTGCCACCAGTGATTCCCTTAGCGGGAGGGGCATTCAGTACTTC. It specifies CATSDSLSGRGIQYF. The rearrangement joins TRBV24-1 to TRBJ2-4; TRBD2 matches at 11 bases. Germline trimming cut 2 bases from V and 9 bases from J; bases unmatched to any gene: 5. The CDR3 sequence is 15 residues long. Germline V lookup: CDR1 KGHDR, CDR2 SFDVKD.

This clone appeared a few times. Other DNA variants within this sample encode the same CDR3. This chain links TRBV4-1 with TRBJ2-3, with D tentatively TRBD1 (6 bases). This CDR3 region has 15 residues. Germline V gives CDR1 MGHRA, CDR2 YSYEKL. V lost 0 bases to trimming and J lost 4 bases, with 11 bases between them. The CDR3 loop is CASSQENRDPDTQYF. The CDR3 coding sequence is TGCGCCAGCAGCCAAGAGAACAGGGATCCAGATACGCAGTATTTT.

The CDR3 loop is CASSNPPSSQETQYF. In DNA form, the CDR3 reads TGTGCCAGTAGCAACCCTCCGAGTAGCCAAGAGACCCAGTACTTC. J is TRBJ2-5 and V is TRBV19, with D unresolved. Trimming took off 6 bases at V and 1 base at J, with 15 bases between the two ends. Germline CDR1 reads LNHDA; CDR2 reads SQIVND (reference sequence). The CDR3 is made up of 15 amino acids.

The chain links TRBV7-6 to TRBJ2-7, with D possibly being TRBD2 (6 bases). V lost 4 bases to trimming and J lost 4 bases, with 17 bases between them. This CDR3 spans 15 amino acids. CDR1 is SGHVS, CDR2 FNYEAQ, per germline. DNA for the CDR3: TGTGCCAGCAGCTCCAGGAGGGGCGCGGCATACGAGCAGTACTTC. It translates to CASSSRRGAAYEQYF.

The genes are TRBV6-1 and TRBJ2-2; tentatively, D is TRBD2 (6 bases). V lost 4 bases to trimming and J lost 1 base, with 13 bases between them. The CDR3 is 16 amino acids. Germline assignment: CDR1 MNHNS and CDR2 SASEGT. This chain's CDR3 is CASSVRTTVNTGELFF. The CDR3 DNA follows: TGTGCCAGCAGTGTCCGGACTACAGTGAACACCGGGGAGCTGTTTTTT.

The chain uses TRBV2 and TRBJ1-5, with unresolved D. The CDR3 is made up of 12 amino acids. CDR1 and CDR2 (germline): SNHLY, FYNNEI. The V end lost 10 bases, the J end lost 2 bases, and 9 bases lay between the germline ends. The CDR3 coding sequence is TGTGCCATAGGGAGTGGCAATCAGCCCCAGCATTTT. Residues: CAIGSGNQPQHF.

This chain joins TRBV7-9 and TRBJ1-5; no clear D. CDR1 SEHNR and CDR2 FQNEAQ come from the germline V gene (reference sequence). This CDR3 has 16 residues. Trimming removed 0 bases at V and 0 bases at J, with 9 bases between. CDR3 region: CASSLARGFSNQPQHF. The CDR3 DNA sequence: TGTGCCAGCAGCTTAGCGAGAGGGTTTAGCAATCAGCCCCAGCATTTT.

This CDR3 is CASKVYAGVFNYGYTF. CDR3 nucleotide sequence: TGTGCCAGCAAAGTGTACGCAGGGGTATTTAACTATGGCTACACCTTC. This rearrangement joins TRBV2 to TRBJ1-2, with TRBD1 as a possible D gene (6 bases). The V and J ends lost 7 bases and 1 base respectively, with 19 bases between them. This CDR3 has 16 amino acids. In germline, CDR1 is SNHLY, CDR2 FYNNEI.

The V and J genes are TRBV9 and TRBJ1-6; D gene ambiguous. Germline V gives CDR1 SGDLS, CDR2 YYNGEE. The CDR3 is 15 residues long. V lost 2 bases and J lost 8, with 14 bases in between. The CDR3 loop reads CASSVSGRPDSPLHF. CDR3 sequence (DNA): TGTGCCAGCAGCGTTAGTGGGCGACCGGATTCACCCCTCCACTTT.

The J gene is TRBJ1-3, the V gene TRBV14; perhaps TRBD1 as D (6 bases). Per the germline V gene, CDR1 is SGHDN and CDR2 is FVKESK. V was pared by 1 base and J by 4 bases, with 8 bases between. There are 14 residues in the CDR3. CDR3 sequence (DNA): TGTGCCAGCAGCCAAGGGACAGCCGGAAACACCATATATTTT. Translating gives CASSQGTAGNTIYF.

The rearrangement links TRBV5-4 to TRBJ2-6; 9 positions match TRBD1. Germline V CDR1 and CDR2: SGHNT, YYREEE (reference sequence). This CDR3 is built from 17 residues. The V and J ends lost 0 bases and 2 bases, in that order; junction bases with no gene match: 3. The CDR3 sequence: CASSLGQGDPGANVLTF. CDR3 coding DNA: TGTGCCAGCAGCTTGGGACAGGGGGACCCTGGGGCCAACGTCCTGACTTTC.

This clone appeared a single time. The V gene is TRBV11-2, the J gene TRBJ2-5; a possible D gene is TRBD2 (5 bases). Between the trimmed V and J ends, which lost 5 bases and 2 bases, there was a span of 12 bases. The length of the CDR3 is 14 residues. Germline V lookup: CDR1 SGHAT, CDR2 FQNNGV. The CDR3 loop reads CASSPPGLQETQYF. The CDR3 nucleotides read TGTGCCAGCAGCCCCCCGGGATTACAAGAGACCCAGTACTTC.

The chain uses TRBV19 and TRBJ1-2; no definite D call. The germline gives CDR1 LNHDA, CDR2 SQIVND (reference sequence). V lost 1 base and J lost 6, with 6 bases in between. The CDR3 length is 12 residues. The CDR3 is CASSIGFDGYTF. CDR3 DNA sequence: TGTGCCAGTAGTATAGGTTTCGATGGCTACACCTTC.

The J gene is TRBJ1-3, the V gene TRBV6-5; D is undetermined. CDR3 size: 16 residues. From germline, CDR1 is MNHEY and CDR2 SVGAGI. V was clipped by 0 bases and J by 0 bases, with 9 bases between them. DNA of the CDR3: TGTGCCAGCAGTTACTCTGCCATGAGCTCTGGAAACACCATATATTTT. Its translation is CASSYSAMSSGNTIYF.

This clone was recorded only once. The chain links TRBV7-9 to TRBJ1-2; the D gene is possibly TRBD1 (6 bases). Germline CDR1 is SEHNR and CDR2 is FQNEAQ (reference sequence). V was pared by 0 bases and J by 4 bases, with 12 bases between. The CDR3 is 15 amino acids. CDR3 loop: CASSLADRLLYGYTF. The CDR3 DNA follows: TGTGCCAGCAGCTTAGCGGACAGACTGCTCTATGGCTACACCTTC.

The V gene is TRBV2, the J gene TRBJ2-5; 9 nucleotides line up with TRBD2. The CDR3 covers 17 residues. Germline CDR1 is SNHLY and CDR2 is FYNNEI. J gave up 5 bases and V 0 bases, and 10 bases lay outside the gene matches. The CDR3 protein is CASSEASGGLRWETQYF. CDR3 in DNA: TGTGCCAGCAGTGAAGCTAGCGGGGGCCTCCGCTGGGAGACCCAGTACTTC.

In this sample, this clone turned up a few times. The chain combines TRBV20-1 with TRBJ2-2; D tentatively reads TRBD1 or TRBD2 (6 bases each). The CDR3 sequence is 14 residues long. Germline values: CDR1 DFQATT, CDR2 SNEGSKA (reference sequence). The V and J ends lost 3 bases and 0 bases respectively, with 8 bases between them. Written as DNA, the CDR3 is TGCAGTGCTAGTGGGGGGCCGAACACCGGGGAGCTGTTTTTT. This codes for CSASGGPNTGELFF.